The clone carrying this TCR beta chain appeared a single time. The identical CDR3 is also encoded by other nucleotide sequences in the sample. This sample is part of a study of blood T cell repertoires in COVID-19. CDR1 and CDR2 (germline): LNHDA, SQIVND (reference sequence). With 5 bases removed from V and 0 bases from J, the gap between germline ends came to 5 bases. The CDR3 runs to 12 residues. Using immunoSEQ multiplex PCR, the repertoire was profiled, and TCRdb retains in-frame clones only, with some absent. This table holds 300,000 to 500,000 clones, roughly 88% found once. This sequence joins TRBV19 and TRBJ2-7; D gene uncertain. This receptor was obtained from a middle-aged woman with acute COVID-19. Sequencing input: PBMCs or T cells enriched from blood (not recorded which). The CDR3 DNA sequence: TGTGCCAGTAGTTCCAGCTCCTACGAGCAGTACTTC. Protein product: CASSSSSYEQYF. The entire variable domain, with the rest obtained from reference TRBV19 and TRBJ2-7, is as follows: DGGITQSPKYLFRKEGQNVTLSCEQNLNHDAMYWYRQDPGQGLRLIYYSQIVNDFQKGDIAEGYSVSREKKESFPLTVTSAQKNPTAFYLCASSSSSYEQYFGPGTRLTVT.